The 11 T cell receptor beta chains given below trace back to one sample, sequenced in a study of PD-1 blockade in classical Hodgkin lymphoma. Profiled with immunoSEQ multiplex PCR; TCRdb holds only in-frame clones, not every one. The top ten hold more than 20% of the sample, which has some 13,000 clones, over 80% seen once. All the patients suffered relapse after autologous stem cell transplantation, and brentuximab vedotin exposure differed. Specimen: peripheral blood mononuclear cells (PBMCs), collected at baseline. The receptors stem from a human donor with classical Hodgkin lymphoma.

CDR3 coding DNA: TGTGCCAGCAGTGATCACTTGGACAGGAACACTGAAGCTTTCTTT. The encoded protein is CASSDHLDRNTEAFF. The chain carries TRBV6-4 and TRBJ1-1; TRBD1 is a possible D gene (6 bases). This CDR3 comprises 15 residues. The V end lost 3 bases, the J end lost 1 base, and 12 bases lay between the germline ends. The germline V gene encodes CDR1 MRHNA and CDR2 SNTAGT.

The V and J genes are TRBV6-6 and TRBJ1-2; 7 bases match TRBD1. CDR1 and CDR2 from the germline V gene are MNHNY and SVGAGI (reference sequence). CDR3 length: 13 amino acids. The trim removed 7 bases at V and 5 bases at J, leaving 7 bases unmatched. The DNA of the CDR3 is TGTGCCAGCACTAAACAGGGGATATATGGCTACACCTTC. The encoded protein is CASTKQGIYGYTF.

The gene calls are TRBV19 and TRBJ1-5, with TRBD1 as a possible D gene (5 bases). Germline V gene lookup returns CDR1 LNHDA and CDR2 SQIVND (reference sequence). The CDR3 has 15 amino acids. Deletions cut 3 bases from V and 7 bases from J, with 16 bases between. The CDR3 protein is CASSISRDQRQPQHF. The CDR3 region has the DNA TGTGCCAGTAGTATTTCCAGGGACCAGAGGCAGCCCCAGCATTTT. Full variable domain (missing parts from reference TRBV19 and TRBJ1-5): DGGITQSPKYLFRKEGQNVTLSCEQNLNHDAMYWYRQDPGQGLRLIYYSQIVNDFQKGDIAEGYSVSREKKESFPLTVTSAQKNPTAFYLCASSISRDQRQPQHFGDGTRLSIL.

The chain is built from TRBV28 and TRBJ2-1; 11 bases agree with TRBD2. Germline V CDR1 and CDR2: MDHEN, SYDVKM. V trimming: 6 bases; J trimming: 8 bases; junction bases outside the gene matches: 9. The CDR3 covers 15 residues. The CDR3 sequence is CASRQTSGSHHEQFF. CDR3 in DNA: TGTGCCAGCAGACAAACTAGCGGGAGTCATCATGAGCAGTTCTTC.

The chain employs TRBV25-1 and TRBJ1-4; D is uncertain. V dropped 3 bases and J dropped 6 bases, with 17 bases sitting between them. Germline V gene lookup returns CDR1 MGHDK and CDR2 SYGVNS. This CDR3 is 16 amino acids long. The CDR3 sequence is CASSETLITTHEKLFF. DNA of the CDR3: TGTGCCAGCAGTGAGACCCTAATCACGACGCATGAAAAACTGTTTTTT. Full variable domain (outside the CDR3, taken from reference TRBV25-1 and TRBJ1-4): EADIYQTPRYLVIGTGKKITLECSQTMGHDKMYWYQQDPGMELHLIHYSYGVNSTEKGDLSSESTVSRIRTEHFPLTLESARPSHTSQYLCASSETLITTHEKLFFGSGTQLSVL.

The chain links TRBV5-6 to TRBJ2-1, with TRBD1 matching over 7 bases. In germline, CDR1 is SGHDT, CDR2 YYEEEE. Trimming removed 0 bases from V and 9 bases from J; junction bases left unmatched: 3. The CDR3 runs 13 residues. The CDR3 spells CASSLAGTAEQFF. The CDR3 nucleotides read TGTGCCAGCAGCTTGGCCGGGACAGCTGAGCAGTTCTTC.

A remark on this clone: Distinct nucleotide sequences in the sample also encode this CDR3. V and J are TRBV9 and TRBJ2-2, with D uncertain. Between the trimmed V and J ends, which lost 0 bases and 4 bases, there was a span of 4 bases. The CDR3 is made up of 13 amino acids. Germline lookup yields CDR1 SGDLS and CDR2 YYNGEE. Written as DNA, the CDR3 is TGTGCCAGCAGCGTAGGTGCCACCGGGGAGCTGTTTTTT. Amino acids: CASSVGATGELFF.

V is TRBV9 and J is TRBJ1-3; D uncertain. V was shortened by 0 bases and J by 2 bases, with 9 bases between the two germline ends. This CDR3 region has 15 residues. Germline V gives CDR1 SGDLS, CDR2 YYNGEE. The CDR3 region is CASSVEGRPGNTIYF. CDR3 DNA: TGTGCCAGCAGCGTAGAGGGTCGGCCTGGAAACACCATATATTTT. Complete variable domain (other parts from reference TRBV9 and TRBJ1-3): DSGVTQTPKHLITATGQRVTLRCSPRSGDLSVYWYQQSLDQGLQFLIQYYNGEERAKGNILERFSAQQFPDLHSELNLSSLELGDSALYFCASSVEGRPGNTIYFGEGSWLTVV.

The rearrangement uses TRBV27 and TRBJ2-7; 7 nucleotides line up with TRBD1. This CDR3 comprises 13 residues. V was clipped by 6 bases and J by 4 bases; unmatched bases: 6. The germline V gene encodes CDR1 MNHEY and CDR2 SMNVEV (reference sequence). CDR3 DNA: TGTGCCAGCAGCGGAATCAGGGGGTACGAGCAGTACTTC. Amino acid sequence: CASSGIRGYEQYF.

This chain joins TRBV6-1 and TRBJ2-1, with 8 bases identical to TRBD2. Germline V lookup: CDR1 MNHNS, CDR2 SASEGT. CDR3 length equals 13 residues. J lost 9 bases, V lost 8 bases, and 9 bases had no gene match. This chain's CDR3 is CASCSGGASEQFF. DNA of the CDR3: TGTGCCAGCTGTTCGGGGGGGGCAAGTGAGCAGTTCTTC.

In DNA, the CDR3 is TGTGCTAGTGGTTTGGGGGACGCGCTTCCAGCTTTCTTT. Its translation: CASGLGDALPAFF. The chain employs TRBV12-5 and TRBJ1-1, with D possibly TRBD1 on 5 matching bases. The V end was cut by 1 base, the J end by 10 bases, with 13 bases between. The CDR3 spans 13 residues. CDR1 is LGHNT, CDR2 FRNRAP, per germline.